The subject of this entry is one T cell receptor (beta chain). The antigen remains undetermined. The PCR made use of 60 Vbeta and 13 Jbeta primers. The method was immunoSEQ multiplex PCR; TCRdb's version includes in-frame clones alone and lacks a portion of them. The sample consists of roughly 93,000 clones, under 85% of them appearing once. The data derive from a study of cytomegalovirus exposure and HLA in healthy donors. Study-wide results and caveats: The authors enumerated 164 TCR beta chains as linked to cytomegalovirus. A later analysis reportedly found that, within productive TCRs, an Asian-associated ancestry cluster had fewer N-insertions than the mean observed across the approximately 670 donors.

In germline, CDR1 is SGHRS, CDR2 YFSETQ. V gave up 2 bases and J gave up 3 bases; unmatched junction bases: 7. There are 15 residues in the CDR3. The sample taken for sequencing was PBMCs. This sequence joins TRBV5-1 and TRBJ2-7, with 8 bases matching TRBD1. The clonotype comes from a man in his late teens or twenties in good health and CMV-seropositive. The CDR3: CASSLGGQGHYEQYF. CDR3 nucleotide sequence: TGCGCCAGCAGCTTAGGCGGACAGGGTCACTACGAGCAGTACTTC.